The 4 T cell receptor beta chains presented below share a single source sample, sequenced in a study of cytomegalovirus exposure and HLA in healthy donors. Vbeta (60) and Jbeta (13) primers were used in the PCR. Clones were read by immunoSEQ multiplex PCR, and TCRdb kept only the in-frame ones, dropping some. The table has roughly 200,000 clones, about 80% seen once. The source material was PBMCs. These receptors all stem from a woman in her twenties or thirties in good health and CMV-seropositive.

The rearrangement links TRBV19 to TRBJ2-5, with no clear D. Germline lookup yields CDR1 LNHDA and CDR2 SQIVND (reference sequence). V lost 3 bases and J 1 base, leaving 6 bases between the germline ends. The CDR3 is made up of 13 amino acids. The CDR3 is CASSISTQETQYF. The CDR3 nucleotides read TGTGCCAGTAGTATTAGTACCCAAGAGACCCAGTACTTC.

This clone was seen a few times. V is TRBV10-1 and J is TRBJ1-2, with 7 bases matching TRBD1. This CDR3 is built from 18 residues. In germline, CDR1 is WNHNN, CDR2 SYGVQD (reference sequence). V was clipped by 8 bases and J by 1 base; unmatched bases: 19. The CDR3 nucleotides are TGCGCCAGCCATCCGGACGTTATACAGGGGCCTAGTAACTATGGCTACACCTTC. This codes for CASHPDVIQGPSNYGYTF.

The genes are TRBV9 and TRBJ2-5; 9 positions match TRBD1. Per germline, CDR1 SGDLS and CDR2 YYNGEE. Trimming took 4 bases from V and 5 from J; bases not matched to a gene: 9. The CDR3 runs to 15 residues. CDR3 in DNA: TGTGCCAGCAGCCCCGGGACAGGGATCGATGAGACCCAGTACTTC. It codes for CASSPGTGIDETQYF.

The chain's CDR3 is CASSQPGTAKYYEQYF. The CDR3 nucleotides read TGCGCCAGCAGCCAACCTGGGACAGCGAAGTACTACGAGCAGTACTTC. The chain is built from TRBV4-1 and TRBJ2-7; 7 nucleotides align to TRBD1. Losses at the gene ends were 2 bases for V and 3 bases for J; bases not matched to a gene: 10. This CDR3 region has 16 residues. CDR1 is MGHRA and CDR2 is YSYEKL in the germline V gene.